One and the same sample provided the 5 T cell receptor beta chains below, sequenced in a study of molecular identifiers for immune sequencing clone quantification (dated by TCRdb to the late 2010s). Library construction relied on PCR. Sequencing instrument: Illumina HiSeq 4000. TCRdb reprocessing: public reads trimmed at Q25 with fastp, clones called with MiXCR, in-frame beta chains kept. Each CDR3 protein gets just one entry, which takes the most common genes and DNA from the rows behind it. In all, the sample holds about 63,000 distinct CDR3 sequences, and 15% to 20% of those were seen once. About 1.5% of the sample is taken by the ten largest. Material for sequencing was naive CD8+ T cells from blood, with Jurkat cell RNA spiked in. Explained via the paper, the cell subset or site label denotes: FACS-sorted CD8+CD4-CCR7+CD45RA+ naive T cells. The receptors here all came from a human donor in good health. Some libraries in this study had Jurkat cell RNA spiked in.

For this clonotype: A clone one base away is much larger, so this may be a read error. A read error is likely, as this CDR3 ends without the conserved phenylalanine or tryptophan. The V and J genes are TRBV28 and TRBJ1-1; 7 bases are a match to TRBD1. The CDR3 runs to 13 residues. V shed 4 bases and J 11 bases; nucleotides not matched to a gene: 10. The germline gives CDR1 MDHEN, CDR2 SYDVKM. CDR3 DNA sequence: TGTGCCAGCAGTTCAATACCCAGGGGGAAGGCTTTCCTT. This codes for CASSSIPRGKAFL.

Details on this clonotype: A much larger clone lies a single base off, so this may be a read error. This chain links TRBV6-5 with TRBJ1-5, with 7 bases lining up with TRBD1. The CDR3 covers 14 residues. The germline gives CDR1 MNHEY, CDR2 SVGAGI. The V segment lost 6 bases and the J segment 3 bases; nucleotides outside the gene matches: 5. The CDR3 protein is CASREQGNNQPQHF. CDR3 nucleotides: TGTGCCAGCAGGGAACAGGGGAACAATCAGCCCCAGCATTTT.

In this sample, this clonotype turned up once. A read error is possible here, since a much larger clone lies one base away. This is likely a read error, given that the CDR3 carries no conserved phenylalanine or tryptophan at its end. The chain recombines TRBV4-1 with TRBJ2-1; D possibly corresponds to TRBD2 (6 bases). V was clipped by 4 bases and J by 10 bases, with 14 bases between them. The CDR3 totals 13 residues. Germline V gene lookup returns CDR1 MGHRA and CDR2 YSYEKL. Written as DNA, the CDR3 is TGCGCCAGCAGCCCTAGGACTACCTACGAGCAGTTCTTA. Its translation is CASSPRTTYEQFL.

Points on this clonotype: It may be a read error: a sequence one base away is much more abundant. The CDR3 reads CASSLEDSPYGCTF. CDR3 coding DNA: TGTGCCAGCAGCTTGGAGGACAGTCCCTATGGCTGCACCTTC. The V gene is TRBV5-6, the J gene TRBJ1-2; possibly TRBD1 for D (6 bases). The CDR3 loop spans 14 amino acids. Germline CDR1 reads SGHDT; CDR2 reads YYEEEE.

The chain is built from TRBV9 and TRBJ2-3, with D perhaps TRBD2 (6 bases). Trimming removed 2 bases from V and 4 bases from J, with 11 bases in between. This CDR3 comprises 14 residues. Per germline, CDR1 SGDLS and CDR2 YYNGEE. The CDR3 nucleotides are TGTGCCAGCAGCGTCGGGAGTTCGGCAGATACGCAGTATTTT. Its protein is CASSVGSSADTQYF.